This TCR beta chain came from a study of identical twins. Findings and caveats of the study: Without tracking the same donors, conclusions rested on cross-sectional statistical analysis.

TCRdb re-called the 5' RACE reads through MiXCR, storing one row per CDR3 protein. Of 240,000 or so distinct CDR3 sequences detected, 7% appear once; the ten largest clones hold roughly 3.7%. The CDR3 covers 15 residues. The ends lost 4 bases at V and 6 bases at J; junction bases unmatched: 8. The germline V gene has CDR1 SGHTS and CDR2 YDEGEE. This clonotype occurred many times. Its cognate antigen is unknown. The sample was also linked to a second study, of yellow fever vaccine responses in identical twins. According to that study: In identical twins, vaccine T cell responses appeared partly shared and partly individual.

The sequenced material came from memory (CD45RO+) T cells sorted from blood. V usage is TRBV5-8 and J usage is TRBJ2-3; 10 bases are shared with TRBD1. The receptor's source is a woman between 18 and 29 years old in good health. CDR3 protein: CASSRPGQGQDTQYF. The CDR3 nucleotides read TGTGCCAGCAGCCGCCCGGGACAGGGGCAGGATACGCAGTATTTT.